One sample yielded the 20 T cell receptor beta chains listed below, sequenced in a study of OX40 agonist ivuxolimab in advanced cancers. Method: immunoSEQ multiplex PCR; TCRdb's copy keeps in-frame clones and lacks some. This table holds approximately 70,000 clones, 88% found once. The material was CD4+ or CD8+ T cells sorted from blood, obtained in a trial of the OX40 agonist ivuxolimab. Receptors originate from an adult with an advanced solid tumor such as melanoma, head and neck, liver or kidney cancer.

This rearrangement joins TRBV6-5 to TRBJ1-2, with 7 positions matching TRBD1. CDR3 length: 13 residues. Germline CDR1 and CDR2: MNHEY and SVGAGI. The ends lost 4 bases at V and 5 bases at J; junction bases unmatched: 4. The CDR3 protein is CASSFGQAYGYTF. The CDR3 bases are TGTGCCAGCAGTTTCGGACAGGCATATGGCTACACCTTC.

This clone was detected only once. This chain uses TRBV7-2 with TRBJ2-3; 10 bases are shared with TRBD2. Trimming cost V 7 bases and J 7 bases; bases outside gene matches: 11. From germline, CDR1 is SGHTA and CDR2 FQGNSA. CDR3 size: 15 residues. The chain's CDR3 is CASTLRSGGANTQYF. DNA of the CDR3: TGTGCCAGCACACTCAGGAGCGGGGGGGCAAATACGCAGTATTTT.

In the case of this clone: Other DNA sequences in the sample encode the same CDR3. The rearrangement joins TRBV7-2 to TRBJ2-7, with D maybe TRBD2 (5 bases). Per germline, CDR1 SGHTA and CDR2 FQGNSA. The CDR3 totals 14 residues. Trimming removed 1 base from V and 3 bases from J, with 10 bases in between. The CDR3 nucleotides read TGTGCCAGCAGCTTAGTAGCGTTGGTCTACGAGCAGTACTTC. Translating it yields CASSLVALVYEQYF.

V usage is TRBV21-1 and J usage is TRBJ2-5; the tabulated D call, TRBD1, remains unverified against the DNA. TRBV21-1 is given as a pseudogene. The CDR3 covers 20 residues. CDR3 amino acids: CASSKVGITIGRMAQETQYF. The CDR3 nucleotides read TGTGCCAGCAGCAAAGTAGGCATCACCATTGGCAGGATGGCCCAAGAGACCCAGTACTTC.

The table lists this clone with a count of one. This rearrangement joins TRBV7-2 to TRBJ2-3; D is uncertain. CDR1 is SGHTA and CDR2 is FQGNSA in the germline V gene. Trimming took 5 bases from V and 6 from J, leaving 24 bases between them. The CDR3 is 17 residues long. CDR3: CASSMRPALRVPDTQYF. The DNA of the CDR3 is TGTGCCAGCAGCATGAGACCCGCCCTACGCGTACCCGATACGCAGTATTTT.

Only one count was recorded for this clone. Here the CDR3 reads CASRPGKIYEQYF. CDR3 DNA: TGTGCCAGCAGGCCCGGGAAAATCTACGAGCAGTACTTC. V usage is TRBV6-5 and J usage is TRBJ2-7; D may be TRBD2 (5 bases). The CDR3 is 13 residues long. V dropped 6 bases and J dropped 3 bases, with 12 bases sitting between them. Germline V gene lookup returns CDR1 MNHEY and CDR2 SVGAGI.

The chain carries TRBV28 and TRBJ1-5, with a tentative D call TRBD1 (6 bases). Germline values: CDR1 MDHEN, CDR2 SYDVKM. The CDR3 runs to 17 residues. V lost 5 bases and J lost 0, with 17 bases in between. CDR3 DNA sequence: TGTGCCAGCAGTATTAGGGGGGCAAGTTATAGCAATCAGCCCCAGCATTTT. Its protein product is CASSIRGASYSNQPQHF.

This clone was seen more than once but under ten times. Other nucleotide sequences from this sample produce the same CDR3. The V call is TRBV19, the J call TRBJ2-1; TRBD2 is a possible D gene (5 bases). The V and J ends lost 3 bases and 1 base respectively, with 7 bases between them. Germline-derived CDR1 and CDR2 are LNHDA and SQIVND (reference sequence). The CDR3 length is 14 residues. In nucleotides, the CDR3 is TGTGCCAGTAGTATCGGGGTTTCCTACAATGAGCAGTTCTTC. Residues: CASSIGVSYNEQFF. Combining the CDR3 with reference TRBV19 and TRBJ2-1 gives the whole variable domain DGGITQSPKYLFRKEGQNVTLSCEQNLNHDAMYWYRQDPGQGLRLIYYSQIVNDFQKGDIAEGYSVSREKKESFPLTVTSAQKNPTAFYLCASSIGVSYNEQFFGPGTRLTVL.

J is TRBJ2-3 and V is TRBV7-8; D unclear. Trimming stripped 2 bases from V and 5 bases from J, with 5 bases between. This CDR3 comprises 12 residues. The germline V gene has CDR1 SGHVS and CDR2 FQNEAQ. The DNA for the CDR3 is TGTGCCAGCAGCTTATCCCAAGATACGCAGTATTTT. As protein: CASSLSQDTQYF. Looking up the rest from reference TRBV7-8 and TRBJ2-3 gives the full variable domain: GAGVSQSPRYKVAKRGQDVALRCDPISGHVSLFWYQQALGQGPEFLTYFQNEAQLDKSGLPSDRFFAERPEGSVSTLKIQRTQQEDSAVYLCASSLSQDTQYFGPGTRLTVL.

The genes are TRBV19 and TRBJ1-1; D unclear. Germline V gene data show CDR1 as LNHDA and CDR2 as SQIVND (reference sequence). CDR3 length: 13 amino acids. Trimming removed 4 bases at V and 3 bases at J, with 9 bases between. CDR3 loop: CASSKGYDTEAFF. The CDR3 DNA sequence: TGTGCCAGTAGTAAGGGATATGACACTGAAGCTTTCTTT.

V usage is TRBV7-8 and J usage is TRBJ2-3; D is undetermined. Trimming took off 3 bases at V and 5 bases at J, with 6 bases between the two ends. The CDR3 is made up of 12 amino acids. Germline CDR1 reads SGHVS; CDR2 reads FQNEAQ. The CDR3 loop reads CASSFSEDTQYF. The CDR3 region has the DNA TGTGCCAGCAGCTTTTCGGAAGATACGCAGTATTTT. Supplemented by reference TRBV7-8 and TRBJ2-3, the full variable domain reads GAGVSQSPRYKVAKRGQDVALRCDPISGHVSLFWYQQALGQGPEFLTYFQNEAQLDKSGLPSDRFFAERPEGSVSTLKIQRTQQEDSAVYLCASSFSEDTQYFGPGTRLTVL.

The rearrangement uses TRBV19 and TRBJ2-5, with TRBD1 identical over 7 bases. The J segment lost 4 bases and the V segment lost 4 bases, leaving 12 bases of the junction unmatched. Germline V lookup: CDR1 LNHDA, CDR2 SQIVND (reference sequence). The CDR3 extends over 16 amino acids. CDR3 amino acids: CASSTDWDSRGETQYF. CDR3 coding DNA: TGTGCCAGTAGTACAGATTGGGACAGTCGAGGAGAGACCCAGTACTTC.

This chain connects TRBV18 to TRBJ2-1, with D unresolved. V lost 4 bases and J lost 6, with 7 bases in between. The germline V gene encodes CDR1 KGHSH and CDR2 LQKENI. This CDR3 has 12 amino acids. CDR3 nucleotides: TGTGCCAGCTCACGAAACATCAATGAGCAGTTCTTC. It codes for CASSRNINEQFF.

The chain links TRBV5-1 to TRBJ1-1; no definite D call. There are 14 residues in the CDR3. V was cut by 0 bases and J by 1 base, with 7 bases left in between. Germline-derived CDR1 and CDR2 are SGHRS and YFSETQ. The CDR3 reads CASSLGHQNTEAFF. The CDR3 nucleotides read TGCGCCAGCAGCTTGGGGCACCAGAACACTGAAGCTTTCTTT.

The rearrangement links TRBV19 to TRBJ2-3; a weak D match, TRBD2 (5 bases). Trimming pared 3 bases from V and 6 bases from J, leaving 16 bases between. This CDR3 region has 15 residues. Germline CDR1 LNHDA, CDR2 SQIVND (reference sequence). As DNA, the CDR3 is TGTGCCAGTAGTATTGTCGGAACCTCGGGGGATACGCAGTATTTT. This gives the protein CASSIVGTSGDTQYF.

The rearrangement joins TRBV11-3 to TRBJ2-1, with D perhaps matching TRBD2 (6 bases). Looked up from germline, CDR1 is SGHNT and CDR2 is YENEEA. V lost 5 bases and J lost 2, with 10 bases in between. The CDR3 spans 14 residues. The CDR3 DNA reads TGTGCCAGCAGCCCGGGACTTGCCTACAATGAGCAGTTCTTC. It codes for CASSPGLAYNEQFF.

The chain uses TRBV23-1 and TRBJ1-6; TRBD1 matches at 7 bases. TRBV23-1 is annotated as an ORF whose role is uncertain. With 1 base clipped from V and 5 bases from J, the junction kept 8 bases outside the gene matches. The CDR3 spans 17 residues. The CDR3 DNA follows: TGCGCCAGCAGTCAATTGCCCCCTCAGGGGGATAATTCACCCCTCCACTTT. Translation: CASSQLPPQGDNSPLHF.

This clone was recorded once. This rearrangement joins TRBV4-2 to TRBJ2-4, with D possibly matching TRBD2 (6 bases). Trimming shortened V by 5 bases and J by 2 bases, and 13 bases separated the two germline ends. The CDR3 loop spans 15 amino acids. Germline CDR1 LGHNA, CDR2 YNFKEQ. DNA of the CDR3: TGTGCCAGCAGCGGACACCGGGACTCCAAAAACATTCAGTACTTC. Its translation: CASSGHRDSKNIQYF.

The CDR3 DNA sequence: TGTGCCAGCAGCATCTTCGTAACCGTCTCAACCGGGGCCTATGGCTACACCTTC. This sequence encodes CASSIFVTVSTGAYGYTF. The rearrangement joins TRBV7-9 to TRBJ1-2, with TRBD1 as a possible D gene (5 bases). CDR1 is SEHNR and CDR2 is FQNEAQ in the germline V gene (reference sequence). V dropped 5 bases and J dropped 4 bases, with 26 bases sitting between them. CDR3 size: 18 residues.

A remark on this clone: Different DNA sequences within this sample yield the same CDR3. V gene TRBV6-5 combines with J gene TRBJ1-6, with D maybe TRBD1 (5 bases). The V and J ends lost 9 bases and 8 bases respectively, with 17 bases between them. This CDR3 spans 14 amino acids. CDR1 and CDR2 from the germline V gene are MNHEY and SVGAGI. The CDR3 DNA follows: TGTGCCAGTAATTTGGGGGACGGCTATTCACCCCTCCACTTT. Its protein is CASNLGDGYSPLHF.